Presented here are 2 T cell receptor beta chains from one specimen sequenced in a study of Tregs in tolerant kidney transplant recipients. Libraries were prepared by immunoSEQ multiplex PCR; TCRdb keeps only in-frame clonotypes and omits some of them. This table has 74,000 or so clones, around nine tenths appearing once. Recipients received nonmyeloablative bone marrow transplants from related graft donors, with transient mixed chimerism. Specimen: CD4+ T cells from blood (PBMCs), collected 24 months after the transplant. The source of these receptors is a human patient who received a combined kidney and bone marrow transplant. Part of the T cell pool may stem from the graft donor.

This chain joins TRBV5-1 and TRBJ2-3; 7 bases fit TRBD2. V lost 4 bases and J lost 0; bases outside the gene matches: 8. Germline CDR1 reads SGHRS; CDR2 reads YFSETQ. The CDR3 runs to 16 residues. The CDR3 DNA follows: TGCGCCAGCAGCACGAGGGGACTAACTAGCACAGATACGCAGTATTTT. The encoded protein is CASSTRGLTSTDTQYF. Variable domain in full (rest from reference TRBV5-1 and TRBJ2-3): KAGVTQTPRYLIKTRGQQVTLSCSPISGHRSVSWYQQTPGQGLQFLFEYFSETQRNKGNFPGRFSGRQFSNSRSEMNVSTLELGDSALYLCASSTRGLTSTDTQYFGPGTRLTVL.

This chain connects TRBV12-5 to TRBJ1-1; 7 bases match TRBD1. The CDR3 has 11 amino acids. Per germline, CDR1 LGHNT and CDR2 FRNRAP. V was pared by 5 bases and J by 8 bases, with 2 bases of the junction left unmatched. CDR3 amino acids: CASGEGGEAFF. The CDR3, as DNA: TGTGCTAGTGGTGAAGGGGGCGAAGCTTTCTTT.